This TCR beta chain was documented in a study of blood T cell repertoires in COVID-19. Original processing methods: Amplification from reference gene primers served as the basis for estimated nucleated cell counts. Sequencing used immunoSEQ multiplex PCR; TCRdb keeps in-frame clones, though not all of them. V and J calls and clone size are as listed in that table; D and trimming were resolved from the DNA. This table has over 200,000 clones, around 80% appearing once. Which cohort a participant joined came from the clinical history participants gave. The clonotype originates from a man aged 40-49 years who had recovered from COVID-19. The material sequenced was PBMCs or T cells enriched from blood (not recorded which).

The CDR3 spells CATSDLRDSSYNEQFF. As DNA, the CDR3 is TGTGCCACCAGTGACCTGAGGGATAGTAGCTACAATGAGCAGTTCTTC. The rearrangement links TRBV24-1 to TRBJ2-1; TRBD2 is a possible D gene (5 bases). In germline, CDR1 is KGHDR, CDR2 SFDVKD. The CDR3 totals 16 residues. Deletions cut 4 bases from V and 3 bases from J, with 15 bases between.